One TCR beta chain is described in this entry. What it binds is not known. Unique molecular identifiers were carried by the TCR beta cDNA libraries. Researchers reported 550,000 or so cDNA molecules coming from roughly 0.93 to 9.6 million T cells. Via MiXCR, TCRdb re-called the PCR reads, giving one row per CDR3 protein. The table records about 810,000 distinct CDR3 sequences, approximately 53% of them present only once. This sample stems from a study of post-analysis software for immune sequencing data. At the level of the study: Relapsing-remitting, secondary progressive and progressive-relapsing forms of multiple sclerosis all featured among disease courses.

Study conclusions and caveats: Under the F measure, samples that were prepared in one batch clustered strongly together. Five or six TRBV segments were significantly more frequent in patients than in controls. TRBV5-6, TRBV5-1 and TRBV20-1 were among these segments. For normalized Chao1 diversity, multiple sclerosis patients scored significantly lower than controls did.

V lost 7 bases and J lost 6; bases outside the gene matches: 13. The length of the CDR3 is 15 residues. Germline assignment: CDR1 ENHRY and CDR2 SYGVKD. V is TRBV10-3 and J is TRBJ2-7; 9 bases fit TRBD1. Sequenced sample: blood. The sequence came from a girl aged 10 to 17 with multiple sclerosis. Here the CDR3 DNA reads TGTGCCATCAAGGTGGAGGGACAGGGAGTTGTCGAGCAGTACTTC. It is translated as CAIKVEGQGVVEQYF.